Following are 7 T cell receptor beta chains from one sample sequenced in a study of metastatic and nonmetastatic thyroid tumors. Prior to thyroid surgery, none of the patients had received any treatment. TCRdb re-clonotyped the PCR reads through MiXCR. The sample shows approximately 12,000 clones, 20% to 25% of them seen only once. Sample: adjacent normal tissue. All receptors derive from a female donor with papillary thyroid cancer or a benign thyroid nodule (not recorded which). Some clones in this sample may be carry-over from other donors' samples.

By frequency in the sample, this clone is medium-sized. The chain recombines TRBV9 with TRBJ1-2, with 9 bases that match TRBD1. Per the germline V gene, CDR1 is SGDLS and CDR2 is YYNGEE. Trimming cost V 0 bases and J 2 bases; bases outside gene matches: 2. The CDR3 is 15 amino acids. The CDR3 coding sequence is TGTGCCAGCAGCGTAGGAGGGACAGGGAACTATGGCTACACCTTC. Encoded protein: CASSVGGTGNYGYTF.

This clone is medium-sized by share. This rearrangement joins TRBV6-1 to TRBJ1-1; D unclear. The CDR3 length is 16 residues. The germline gives CDR1 MNHNS, CDR2 SASEGT. V was shortened by 6 bases and J by 0 bases, with 17 bases between the two germline ends. DNA of the CDR3: TGTGCCAGCAGGTCATCGTATAGAGCGATGAACACTGAAGCTTTCTTT. Encoded protein: CASRSSYRAMNTEAFF.

This clone was detected many times. In the same sample, other DNA sequences code for this CDR3. The V gene is TRBV20-1, the J gene TRBJ2-7, with a tentative D call TRBD2 (5 bases). CDR3 size: 12 residues. V was trimmed by 3 bases and J by 7 bases, leaving 13 bases between them. CDR1 is DFQATT and CDR2 is SNEGSKA in the germline V gene (reference sequence). CDR3 nucleotide sequence: TGCAGTGCTAGTTCCGGCACGGGGGAGCAGTACTTC. As protein: CSASSGTGEQYF.

CDR3 in amino acids: CASSLTHEQYF. CDR3 DNA sequence: TGTGCCAGCAGTTTAACCCACGAGCAGTACTTC. V and J are TRBV12-3 or TRBV12-4 and TRBJ2-7; no reliable D call. V was pared by 2 bases and J by 5 bases, with 4 bases between. The CDR3 totals 11 residues.

Relative to its sample, this clone is medium-sized. This chain links TRBV19 with TRBJ2-7, with TRBD1 matching 7 bases. CDR1 and CDR2 from the germline V gene are LNHDA and SQIVND (reference sequence). V trimming: 6 bases; J trimming: 3 bases; junction bases outside the gene matches: 5. CDR3 length equals 13 residues. The CDR3 reads CASSNRGIYEQYF. CDR3 nucleotides: TGTGCCAGTAGCAACAGGGGCATCTACGAGCAGTACTTC.

The sample holds many counts of this clone. The chain links TRBV5-5 to TRBJ1-4; TRBD1 might be the D (6 bases). Germline V CDR1 and CDR2: SGHKS, YYEKEE (reference sequence). The CDR3 is 17 amino acids. V was trimmed by 1 base and J by 8 bases, leaving 21 bases between them. CDR3 sequence reads: CASSLLRSRQGSEKLFF. CDR3 nucleotides: TGTGCCAGCAGCTTGCTCCGGTCCCGGCAGGGGAGCGAAAAACTGTTTTTT.

The chain combines TRBV20-1 with TRBJ2-7; 8 bases align to TRBD2. The CDR3 covers 19 residues. Looked up from germline, CDR1 is DFQATT and CDR2 is SNEGSKA (reference sequence). J gave up 3 bases and V 2 bases, and 21 bases lay outside the gene matches. The CDR3 spells CSARYQVGTWTSRFYEQYF. The CDR3 nucleotides read TGCAGTGCTAGATATCAGGTAGGAACTTGGACTAGCCGCTTCTACGAGCAGTACTTC.